Below, one TCR beta chain is given with its context. Assay: immunoSEQ multiplex PCR; the TCRdb copy retains only in-frame clones and omits some. The sample yields under 65,000 clones, around 85% seen once. The CDR3 totals 12 residues. CDR1 and CDR2 from the germline V gene are KGHSH and LQKENI. V was cut by 6 bases and J by 5 bases, with 10 bases left in between. This record comes from a study of OX40 agonist ivuxolimab in advanced cancers. The rearrangement links TRBV18 to TRBJ2-5; D call uncertain. The starting material was CD4+ or CD8+ T cells sorted from blood, obtained in a trial of the OX40 agonist ivuxolimab. This TCR came from an adult with an advanced solid tumor such as melanoma, head and neck, liver or kidney cancer. CDR3 DNA sequence: TGTGCCAGCTCGGTCAACGGGGAGACCCAGTACTTC. It encodes CASSVNGETQYF.